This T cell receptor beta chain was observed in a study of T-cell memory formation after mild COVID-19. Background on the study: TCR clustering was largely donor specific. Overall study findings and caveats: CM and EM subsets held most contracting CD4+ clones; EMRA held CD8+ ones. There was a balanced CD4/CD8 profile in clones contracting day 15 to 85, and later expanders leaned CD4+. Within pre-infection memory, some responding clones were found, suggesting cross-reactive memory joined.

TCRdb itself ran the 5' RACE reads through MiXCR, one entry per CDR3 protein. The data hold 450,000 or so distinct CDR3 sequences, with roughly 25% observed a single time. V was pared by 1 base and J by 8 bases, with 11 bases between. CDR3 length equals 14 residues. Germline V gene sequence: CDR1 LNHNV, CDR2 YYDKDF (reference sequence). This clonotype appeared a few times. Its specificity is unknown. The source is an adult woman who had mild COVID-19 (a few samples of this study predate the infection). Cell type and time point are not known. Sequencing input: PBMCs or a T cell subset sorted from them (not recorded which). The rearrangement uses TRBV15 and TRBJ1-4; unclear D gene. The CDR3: CATSRGAVREKLFF. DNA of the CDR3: TGTGCCACCAGCAGAGGAGCCGTAAGGGAAAAACTGTTTTTT.